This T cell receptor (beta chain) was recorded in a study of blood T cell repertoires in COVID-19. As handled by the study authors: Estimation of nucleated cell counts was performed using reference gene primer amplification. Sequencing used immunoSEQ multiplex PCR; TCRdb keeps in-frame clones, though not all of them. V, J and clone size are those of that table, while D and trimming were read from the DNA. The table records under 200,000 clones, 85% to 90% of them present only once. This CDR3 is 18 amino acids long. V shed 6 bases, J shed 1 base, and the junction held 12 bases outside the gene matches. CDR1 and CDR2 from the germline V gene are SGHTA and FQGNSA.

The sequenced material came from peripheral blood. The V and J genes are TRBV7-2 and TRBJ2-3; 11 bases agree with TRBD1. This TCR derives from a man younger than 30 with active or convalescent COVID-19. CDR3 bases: TGTGCCAGCAGTTCCGGGACAGGGGGTCCCTTCGGCACAGATACGCAGTATTTT. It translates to CASSSGTGGPFGTDTQYF.